This T cell receptor beta chain came from a study of cytomegalovirus exposure and HLA in healthy donors. The PCR contained 60 Vbeta and 13 Jbeta primers. Sequencing was performed with immunoSEQ multiplex PCR; in TCRdb, only in-frame clones are kept and a portion is missing. The sample holds some 190,000 clones, about 81% seen once. A remark on this clone: Antigen specificity is unknown.

Study-wide points: Association of a missense DCLRE1C variant with TCR beta V- and J-gene trimming was reported in a later analysis. According to an earlier analysis, most TCR beta V segments yielded productive rearrangements about 87% or about 30% of the time.

The sequencing input was PBMCs. The TCR comes from a man aged 18 to 29 in good health and CMV-seronegative.

The CDR3 sequence: CASSYPAVTYNEQFF. In DNA, the CDR3 is TGTGCCAGCAGTTACCCGGCAGTGACTTACAATGAGCAGTTCTTC. The chain is built from TRBV6-5 and TRBJ2-1; D gene uncertain. Deletions cut 2 bases from V and 4 bases from J, with 12 bases between. Germline-derived CDR1 and CDR2 are MNHEY and SVGAGI. The CDR3 length is 15 residues.